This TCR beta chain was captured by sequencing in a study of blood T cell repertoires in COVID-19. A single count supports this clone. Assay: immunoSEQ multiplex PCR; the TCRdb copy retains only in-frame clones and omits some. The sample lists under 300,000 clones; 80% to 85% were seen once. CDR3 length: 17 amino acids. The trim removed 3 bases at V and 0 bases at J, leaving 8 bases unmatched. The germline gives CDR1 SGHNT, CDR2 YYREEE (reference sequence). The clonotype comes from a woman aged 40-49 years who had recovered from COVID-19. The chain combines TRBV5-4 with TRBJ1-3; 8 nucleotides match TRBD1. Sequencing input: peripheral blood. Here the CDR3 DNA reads TGTGCCAGCAGCTCACGAACAGGGGGGCTCTCTGGAAACACCATATATTTT. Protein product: CASSSRTGGLSGNTIYF.